This TCR beta chain appears in the sequencing data of a study of T cells in Graves' hyperthyroidism and ophthalmopathy. Study observations and caveats: Researchers report that a 13 V-J model separated ophthalmopathy from stable hyperthyroidism.

The ends lost 8 bases at V and 7 bases at J; junction bases unmatched: 19. Germline CDR1 GTSNPN, CDR2 SVGIG (reference sequence). This CDR3 comprises 16 residues. Using RNA transcripts as the source, TCR beta CDR3 regions were amplified. First-round RT-PCR with HTBI primers amplified the TCR CDR3 region. TCRdb re-called the multiplex PCR reads through MiXCR, storing one row per CDR3 protein. This repertoire shows under 250,000 distinct CDR3 sequences, about 25% found once; its top ten account for about a third. This clonotype was counted ten times or more. The target antigen is unknown. Used for diagnoses were clinical symptoms, serum thyroxine and TRAb, thyroid ultrasound and orbital computed tomography.

The chain recombines TRBV30 with TRBJ1-2, with 10 bases identical to TRBD1. This sequence was found in a woman aged 40 to 50 with Graves' ophthalmopathy. The sample taken for sequencing was blood. CDR3 coding DNA: TGTGCCCTTACGTCTTACAGACAGGGGGCAATGGGTGGCTACACCTTC. Protein sequence: CALTSYRQGAMGGYTF.